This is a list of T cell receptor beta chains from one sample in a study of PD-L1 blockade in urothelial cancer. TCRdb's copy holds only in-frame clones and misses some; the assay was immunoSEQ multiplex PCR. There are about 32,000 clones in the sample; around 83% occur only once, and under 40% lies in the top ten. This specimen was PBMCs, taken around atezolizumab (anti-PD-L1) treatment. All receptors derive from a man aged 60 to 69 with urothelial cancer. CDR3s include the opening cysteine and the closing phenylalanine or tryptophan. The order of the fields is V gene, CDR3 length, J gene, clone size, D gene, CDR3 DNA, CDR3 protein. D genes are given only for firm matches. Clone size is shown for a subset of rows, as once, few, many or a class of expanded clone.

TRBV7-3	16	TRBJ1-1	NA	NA	TGTGCCAGCAGCCCCGGACCGACAGGACGGGACACTGAAGCTTTCTTT	CASSPGPTGRDTEAFF
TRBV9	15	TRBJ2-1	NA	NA	TGTGCCAGCAGCGTAGCTGGAGCGGGTTACAATGAGCAGTTCTTC	CASSVAGAGYNEQFF
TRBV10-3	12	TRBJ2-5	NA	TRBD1	TGTGCCATCGCCGGGACAGAAGAGACCCAGTACTTC	CAIAGTEETQYF
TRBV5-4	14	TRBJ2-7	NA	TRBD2	TGTGCCAGCAGCGGAGGACTAGCGGCGGGCGAGCAGTACTTC	CASSGGLAAGEQYF
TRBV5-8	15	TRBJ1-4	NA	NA	TGTGCCAGCGGTTGGGCTCAAGCGGTTTTAGAAAAACTGTTTTTT	CASGWAQAVLEKLFF
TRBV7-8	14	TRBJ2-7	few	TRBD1	TGTGCCAGCATCAACACAGGGGGCAACTACGAGCAGTACTTC	CASINTGGNYEQYF
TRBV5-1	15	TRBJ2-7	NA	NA	TGCGCCAGCAGCTCAGGACCGGGACTGCAGTACGAGCAGTACTTC	CASSSGPGLQYEQYF
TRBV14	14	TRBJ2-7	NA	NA	TGTGCCAGCAGCCCAGGGCCTTACCTCTACGAGCAGTACTTC	CASSPGPYLYEQYF
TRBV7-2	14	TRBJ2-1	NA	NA	TGTGCCAGCAGCTTAGCACAGGGTTCGAATGAGCAGTTCTTC	CASSLAQGSNEQFF
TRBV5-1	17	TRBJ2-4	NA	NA	TGCGCCAGCAGCCCCCTTACGGGCGGGCGTGCCAAAAACATTCAGTACTTC	CASSPLTGGRAKNIQYF
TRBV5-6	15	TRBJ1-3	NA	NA	TGTGCCAGCAGCTTGGGTCTTCGCTCTGGAAACACCATATATTTT	CASSLGLRSGNTIYF
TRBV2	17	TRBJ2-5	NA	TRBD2	TGTGCCAGCAGTGAAGCGTCGCCTAGCGGGCCCAAAGAGACCCAGTACTTC	CASSEASPSGPKETQYF
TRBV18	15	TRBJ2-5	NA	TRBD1	TGTGCCAGCTCACCCTTAAGACGGACAGGGGAGACCCAGTACTTC	CASSPLRRTGETQYF
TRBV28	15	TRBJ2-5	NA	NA	TGTGCCAGCAGTCCTTCCGGGGGGCCCCAAGAGACCCAGTACTTC	CASSPSGGPQETQYF
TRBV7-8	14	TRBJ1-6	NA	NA	TGTGCCAGCAGCTTAGTCCAGGGAAATTCACCCCTCCACTTT	CASSLVQGNSPLHF
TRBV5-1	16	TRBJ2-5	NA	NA	TGCGCCAGCAGCTTGGATGGACGGGGTAAGCAAGAGACCCAGTACTTC	CASSLDGRGKQETQYF
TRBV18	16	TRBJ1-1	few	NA	TGTGCCAGCTCACCAAGCAGGGTAAAGTTGAACACTGAAGCTTTCTTT	CASSPSRVKLNTEAFF
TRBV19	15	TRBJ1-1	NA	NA	TGTGCCAGTAGTGGATGGGCACAGTCGAACACTGAAGCTTTCTTT	CASSGWAQSNTEAFF
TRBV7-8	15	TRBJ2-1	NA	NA	TGTGCCAGCAGCTTGCGACAGGTCTCCAACAATGAGCAGTTCTTC	CASSLRQVSNNEQFF
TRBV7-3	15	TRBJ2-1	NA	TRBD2	TGTGCCAGCAGCTTATCCAGCGGGGGGCCCGGTGAGCAGTTCTTC	CASSLSSGGPGEQFF